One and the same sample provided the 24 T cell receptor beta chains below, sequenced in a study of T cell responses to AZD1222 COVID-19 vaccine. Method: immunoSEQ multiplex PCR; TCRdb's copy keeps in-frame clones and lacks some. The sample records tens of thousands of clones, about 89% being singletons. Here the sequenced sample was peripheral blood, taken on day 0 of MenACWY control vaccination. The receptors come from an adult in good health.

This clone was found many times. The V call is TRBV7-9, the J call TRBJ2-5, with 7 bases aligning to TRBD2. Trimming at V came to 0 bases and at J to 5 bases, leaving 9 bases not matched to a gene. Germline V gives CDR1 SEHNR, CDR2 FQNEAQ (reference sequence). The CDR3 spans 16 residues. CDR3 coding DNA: TGTGCCAGCAGCTTAGCGGTCGACACTAGCGACGAGACCCAGTACTTC. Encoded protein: CASSLAVDTSDETQYF.

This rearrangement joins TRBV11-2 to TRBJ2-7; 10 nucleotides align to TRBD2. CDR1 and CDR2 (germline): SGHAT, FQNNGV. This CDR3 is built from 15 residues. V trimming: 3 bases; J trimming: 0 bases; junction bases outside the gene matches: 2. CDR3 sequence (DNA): TGTGCCAGCAGCTTTGGACTAGCGGACTCCTACGAGCAGTACTTC. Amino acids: CASSFGLADSYEQYF.

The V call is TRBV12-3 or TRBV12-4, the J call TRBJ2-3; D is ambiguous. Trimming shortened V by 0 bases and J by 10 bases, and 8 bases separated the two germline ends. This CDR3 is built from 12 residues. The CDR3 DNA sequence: TGTGCCAGCAGTTTAGCCCAGGCCGCGCAGTATTTT. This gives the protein CASSLAQAAQYF.

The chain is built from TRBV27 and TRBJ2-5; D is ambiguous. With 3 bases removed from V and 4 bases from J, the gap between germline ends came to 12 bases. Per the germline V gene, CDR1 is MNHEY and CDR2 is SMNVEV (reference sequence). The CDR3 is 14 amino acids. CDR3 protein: CASSLDGWGETQYF. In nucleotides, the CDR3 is TGTGCCAGCAGTTTGGACGGGTGGGGAGAGACCCAGTACTTC.

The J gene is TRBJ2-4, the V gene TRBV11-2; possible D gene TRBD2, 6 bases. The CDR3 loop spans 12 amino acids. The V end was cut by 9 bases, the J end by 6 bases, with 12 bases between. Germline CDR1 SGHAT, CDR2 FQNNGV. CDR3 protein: CASTAGTNIQYF. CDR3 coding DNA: TGTGCCAGTACGGCGGGAACAAACATTCAGTACTTC.

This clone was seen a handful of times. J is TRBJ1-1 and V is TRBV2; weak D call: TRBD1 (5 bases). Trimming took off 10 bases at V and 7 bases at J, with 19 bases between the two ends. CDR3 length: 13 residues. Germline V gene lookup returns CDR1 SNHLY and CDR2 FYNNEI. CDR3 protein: CATRRDSQGEAFF. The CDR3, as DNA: TGTGCCACCCGTCGAGACAGCCAGGGTGAAGCTTTCTTT.

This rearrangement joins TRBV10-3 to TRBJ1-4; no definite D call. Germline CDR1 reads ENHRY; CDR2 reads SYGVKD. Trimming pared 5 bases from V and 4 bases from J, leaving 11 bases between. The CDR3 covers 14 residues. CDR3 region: CAISKDGNNEKLFF. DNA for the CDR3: TGTGCCATCAGTAAAGACGGAAATAATGAAAAACTGTTTTTT.

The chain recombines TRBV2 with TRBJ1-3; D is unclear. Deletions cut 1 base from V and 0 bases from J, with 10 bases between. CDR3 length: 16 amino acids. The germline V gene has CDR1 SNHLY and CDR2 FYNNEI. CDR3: CASSEEGSPSGNTIYF. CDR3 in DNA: TGTGCCAGCAGTGAAGAGGGAAGCCCCTCTGGAAACACCATATATTTT.

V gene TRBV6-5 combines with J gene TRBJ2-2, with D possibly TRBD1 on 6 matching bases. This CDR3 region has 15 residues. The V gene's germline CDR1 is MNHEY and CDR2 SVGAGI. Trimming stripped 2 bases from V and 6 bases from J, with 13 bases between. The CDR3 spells CASSYETGRPGELFF. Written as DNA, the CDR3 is TGTGCCAGCAGTTACGAAACAGGGCGCCCCGGGGAGCTGTTTTTT.

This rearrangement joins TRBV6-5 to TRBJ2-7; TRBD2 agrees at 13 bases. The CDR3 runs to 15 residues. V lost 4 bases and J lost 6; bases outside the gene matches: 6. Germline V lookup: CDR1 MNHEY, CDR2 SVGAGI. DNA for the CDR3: TGTGCCAGCAGTTCCGGACTAGCGGGAGTAAGCGAGCAGTACTTC. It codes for CASSSGLAGVSEQYF.

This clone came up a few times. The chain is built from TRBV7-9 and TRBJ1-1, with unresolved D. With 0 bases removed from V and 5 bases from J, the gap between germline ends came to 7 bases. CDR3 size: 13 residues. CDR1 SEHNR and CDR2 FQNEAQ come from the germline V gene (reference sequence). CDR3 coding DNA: TGTGCCAGCAGCTTAGCGACGGGTACTGAAGCTTTCTTT. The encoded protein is CASSLATGTEAFF. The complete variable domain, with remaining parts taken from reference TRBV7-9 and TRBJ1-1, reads DTGVSQNPRHKITKRGQNVTFRCDPISEHNRLYWYRQTLGQGPEFLTYFQNEAQLEKSRLLSDRFSAERPKGSFSTLEIQRTEQGDSAMYLCASSLATGTEAFFGQGTRLTVV.

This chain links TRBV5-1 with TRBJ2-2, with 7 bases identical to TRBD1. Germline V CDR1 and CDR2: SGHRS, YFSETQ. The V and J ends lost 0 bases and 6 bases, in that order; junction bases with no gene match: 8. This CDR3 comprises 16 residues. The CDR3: CASSLGGGASPGELFF. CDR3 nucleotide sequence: TGCGCCAGCAGCTTGGGAGGGGGCGCGTCTCCCGGGGAGCTGTTTTTT.

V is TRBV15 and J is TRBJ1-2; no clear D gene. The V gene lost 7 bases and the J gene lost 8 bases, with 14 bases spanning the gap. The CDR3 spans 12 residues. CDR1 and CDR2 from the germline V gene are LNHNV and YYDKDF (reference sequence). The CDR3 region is CATNPVVGGYTF. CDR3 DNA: TGTGCCACCAACCCGGTCGTGGGAGGCTACACCTTC. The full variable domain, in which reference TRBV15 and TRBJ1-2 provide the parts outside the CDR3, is DAMVIQNPRYQVTQFGKPVTLSCSQTLNHNVMYWYQQKSSQAPKLLFHYYDKDFNNEADTPDNFQSRRPNTSFCFLDIRSPGLGDTAMYLCATNPVVGGYTFGSGTRLTVV.

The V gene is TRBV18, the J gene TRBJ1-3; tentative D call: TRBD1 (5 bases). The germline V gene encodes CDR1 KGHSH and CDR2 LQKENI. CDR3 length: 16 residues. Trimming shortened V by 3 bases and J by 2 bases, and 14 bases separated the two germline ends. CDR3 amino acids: CASSPPGSQAGNTIYF. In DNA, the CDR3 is TGTGCCAGCTCACCCCCCGGTTCACAGGCTGGAAACACCATATATTTT.

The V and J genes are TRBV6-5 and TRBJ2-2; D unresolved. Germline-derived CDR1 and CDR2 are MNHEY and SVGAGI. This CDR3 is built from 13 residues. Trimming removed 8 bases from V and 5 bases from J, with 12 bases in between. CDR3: CASCQRDTGELFF. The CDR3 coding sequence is TGTGCCAGCTGCCAACGAGATACCGGGGAGCTGTTTTTT.

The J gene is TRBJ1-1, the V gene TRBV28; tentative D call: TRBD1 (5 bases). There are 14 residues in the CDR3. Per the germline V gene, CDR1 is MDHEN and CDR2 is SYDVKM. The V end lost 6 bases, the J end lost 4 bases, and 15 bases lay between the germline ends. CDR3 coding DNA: TGTGCCAGCAGCCCGGGTCAGGGAAGCACTGAAGCTTTCTTT. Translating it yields CASSPGQGSTEAFF.

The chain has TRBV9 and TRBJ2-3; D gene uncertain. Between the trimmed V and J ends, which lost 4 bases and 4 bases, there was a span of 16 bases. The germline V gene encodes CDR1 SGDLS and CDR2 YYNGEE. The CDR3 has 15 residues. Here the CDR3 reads CASSLQALSADTQYF. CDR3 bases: TGTGCCAGCAGCCTTCAGGCCCTTTCCGCAGATACGCAGTATTTT.

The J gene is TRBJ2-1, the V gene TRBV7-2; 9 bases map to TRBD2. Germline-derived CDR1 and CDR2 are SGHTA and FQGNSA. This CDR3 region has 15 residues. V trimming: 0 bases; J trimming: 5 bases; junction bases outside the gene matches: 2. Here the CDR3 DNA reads TGTGCCAGCAGCTTAGCTAGCGGGAGTCACAATGAGCAGTTCTTC. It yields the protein CASSLASGSHNEQFF.

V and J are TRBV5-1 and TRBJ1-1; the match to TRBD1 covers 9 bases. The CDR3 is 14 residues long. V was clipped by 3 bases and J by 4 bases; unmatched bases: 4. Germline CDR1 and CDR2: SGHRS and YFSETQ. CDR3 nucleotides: TGCGCCAGCAGCTCCGGACAGGGGACCACTGAAGCTTTCTTT. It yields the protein CASSSGQGTTEAFF. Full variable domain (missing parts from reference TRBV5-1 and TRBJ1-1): KAGVTQTPRYLIKTRGQQVTLSCSPISGHRSVSWYQQTPGQGLQFLFEYFSETQRNKGNFPGRFSGRQFSNSRSEMNVSTLELGDSALYLCASSSGQGTTEAFFGQGTRLTVV.

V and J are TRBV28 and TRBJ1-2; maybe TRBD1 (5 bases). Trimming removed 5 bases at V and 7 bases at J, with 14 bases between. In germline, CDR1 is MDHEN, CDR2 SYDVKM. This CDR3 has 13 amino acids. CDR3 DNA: TGTGCCAGCAGTGGAGGGGACTGGGGTGGCTACACCTTC. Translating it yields CASSGGDWGGYTF.

The CDR3: CASSTVSSGRPYNEQFF. CDR3 in DNA: TGCGCCAGCAGCACGGTGTCTAGCGGGAGGCCCTACAATGAGCAGTTCTTC. The chain uses TRBV5-1 and TRBJ2-1, with 11 positions matching TRBD2. Germline values: CDR1 SGHRS, CDR2 YFSETQ. The CDR3 has 17 amino acids. With 4 bases clipped from V and 2 bases from J, the junction kept 8 bases outside the gene matches.

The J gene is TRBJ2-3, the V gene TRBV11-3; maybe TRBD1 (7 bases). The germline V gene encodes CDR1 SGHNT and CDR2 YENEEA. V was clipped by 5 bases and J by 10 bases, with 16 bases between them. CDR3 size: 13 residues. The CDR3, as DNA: TGTGCCAGCAGCCTCGATCAGGGGGAGGCGCAGTATTTT. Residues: CASSLDQGEAQYF.

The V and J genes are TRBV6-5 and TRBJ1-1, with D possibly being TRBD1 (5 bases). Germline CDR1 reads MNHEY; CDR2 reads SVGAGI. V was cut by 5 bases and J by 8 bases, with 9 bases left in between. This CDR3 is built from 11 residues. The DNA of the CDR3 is TGTGCCAGCAGTCCCGGGGGAGAAGCTTTCTTT. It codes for CASSPGGEAFF.

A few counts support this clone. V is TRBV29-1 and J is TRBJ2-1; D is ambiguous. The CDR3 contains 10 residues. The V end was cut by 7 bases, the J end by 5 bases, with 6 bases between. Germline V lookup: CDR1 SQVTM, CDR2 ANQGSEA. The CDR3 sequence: CSGWDNEQFF. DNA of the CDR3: TGCAGCGGGTGGGACAATGAGCAGTTCTTC.